These 8 T cell receptor beta chains share one sample of origin, sequenced in a study of cytomegalovirus exposure and HLA in healthy donors. The PCR employed 60 Vbeta primers together with 13 Jbeta primers. Generated by immunoSEQ multiplex PCR, the TCRdb table keeps only in-frame clones and is missing some. Of roughly 100,000 clones in the sample, 75% to 85% were seen once. What was sequenced was PBMCs. The receptors come from a man between 18 and 29 years old in good health and CMV-seropositive.

J is TRBJ2-3 and V is TRBV10-1; D ambiguous. CDR1 is WNHNN, CDR2 SYGVQD, per germline (reference sequence). V lost 2 bases and J lost 6, with 6 bases in between. This CDR3 has 12 amino acids. CDR3 sequence: CASSENSDTQYF. The CDR3, as DNA: TGCGCCAGCAGTGAGAACTCGGATACGCAGTATTTT.

The rearrangement links TRBV5-4 to TRBJ2-3, with D unclear. The CDR3 runs to 12 residues. Germline CDR1 SGHNT, CDR2 YYREEE (reference sequence). V was pared by 4 bases and J by 6 bases, with 9 bases between. Here the CDR3 reads CASSHRLDTQYF. The CDR3 DNA sequence: TGTGCCAGCAGCCATCGACTGGATACGCAGTATTTT.

V usage is TRBV4-1 and J usage is TRBJ2-7, with 8 nucleotides matching TRBD2. This CDR3 contains 17 residues. V trimming: 2 bases; J trimming: 5 bases; junction bases outside the gene matches: 14. The V gene's germline CDR1 is MGHRA and CDR2 YSYEKL. DNA for the CDR3: TGCGCCAGCAGCCAAACTCCCCGACGGCGGGGGGATCACGAGCAGTACTTC. The encoded protein is CASSQTPRRRGDHEQYF.

This chain connects TRBV5-1 to TRBJ2-5, with a tentative D call TRBD1 (7 bases). Matching the DNA end better, TRBJ2-7 makes the J call doubtful. The CDR3 loop spans 15 amino acids. Germline V gene data show CDR1 as SGHRS and CDR2 as YFSETQ. CDR3 in amino acids: CASSDLGGTVYEQYF. The CDR3 nucleotides are TGCGCCAGCAGCGATCTAGGGGGGACAGTCTACGAGCAGTACTTC.

This clone appeared a few times. The chain has TRBV11-2 and TRBJ1-1; 9 bases are a match to TRBD1. CDR3 length equals 13 residues. After removal of 5 bases from V and 7 bases from J, the junction contained 5 bases not matched to a gene. Per the germline V gene, CDR1 is SGHAT and CDR2 is FQNNGV. Here the CDR3 DNA reads TGTGCCAGCAGCCCCGGGACAGGGTTTGAAGCTTTCTTT. Its protein is CASSPGTGFEAFF.

V gene TRBV4-1 combines with J gene TRBJ2-7, with D unclear. CDR3 length: 13 residues. V lost 4 bases and J lost 0, with 7 bases in between. Germline V gene sequence: CDR1 MGHRA, CDR2 YSYEKL. CDR3 in DNA: TGCGCCAGCAGCCTAGCTAGCTCCTACGAGCAGTACTTC. Translated: CASSLASSYEQYF.

The V and J genes are TRBV6-4 and TRBJ1-5, with 8 bases identical to TRBD1. CDR1 is MRHNA and CDR2 is SNTAGT in the germline V gene. V was clipped by 6 bases and J by 5 bases; unmatched bases: 3. This CDR3 spans 13 amino acids. The CDR3: CASSPGGDQPQHF. In nucleotides, the CDR3 is TGTGCCAGCAGCCCAGGGGGCGATCAGCCCCAGCATTTT.

This clone was picked up one time. This chain uses TRBV5-1 with TRBJ2-3, with D unclear. Trimming took 0 bases from V and 6 from J, leaving 8 bases between them. Germline V gene sequence: CDR1 SGHRS, CDR2 YFSETQ. CDR3 length: 13 residues. CDR3 nucleotide sequence: TGCGCCAGCAGCTTGGAAACTCGGGATACGCAGTATTTT. Translating gives CASSLETRDTQYF.